The next 28 T cell receptor beta chains were all read from a single sample in a study of shared T cell receptors in the human thymus. Using immunoSEQ multiplex PCR, the repertoire was profiled, and TCRdb retains in-frame clones only, with some absent. In the table there are about 540,000 clones, more than 75% of which are singletons. This sample was shared with a second study, whose subject was human thymus T cells.

Sequenced material: thymocytes. All receptors derive from a boy under three years old with a congenital heart defect.

The chain has TRBV2 and TRBJ2-7, with 11 bases aligning to TRBD1. V lost 2 bases and J lost 6; bases outside the gene matches: 6. CDR1 and CDR2 from the germline V gene are SNHLY and FYNNEI. The CDR3 spans 15 residues. CDR3 residues: CASSESGQGAFEQYF. The CDR3 bases are TGTGCCAGCAGTGAATCCGGACAGGGGGCCTTCGAGCAGTACTTC.

The chain has TRBV7-2 and TRBJ2-1, with 7 nucleotides matching TRBD2. Germline-derived CDR1 and CDR2 are SGHTA and FQGNSA. V lost 5 bases, J lost 7 bases, and 14 bases stayed unmatched. The CDR3 spans 16 residues. As DNA, the CDR3 is TGTGCCAGCAGCCGGATGAGCGGGGTAAGCAGTAATGAGCAGTTCTTC. This translates into CASSRMSGVSSNEQFF.

CDR3 bases: TGTGCCAGCAGCCACCGGATTTACGGGGGGACTGAAGCTTTCTTT. Protein product: CASSHRIYGGTEAFF. This chain links TRBV7-2 with TRBJ1-1; D possibly corresponds to TRBD1 (5 bases). The germline gives CDR1 SGHTA, CDR2 FQGNSA. V was pared by 5 bases and J by 5 bases, with 18 bases between. This CDR3 is built from 15 residues.

The J gene is TRBJ2-7, the V gene TRBV2; weak D call: TRBD2 (5 bases). Trimming stripped 2 bases from V and 3 bases from J, with 11 bases between. The CDR3 is 14 residues long. Germline lookup yields CDR1 SNHLY and CDR2 FYNNEI. CDR3 in DNA: TGTGCCAGCAGTGAATCGAGCGGACTCTACGAGCAGTACTTC. Amino acid sequence: CASSESSGLYEQYF. The full variable domain, completed using reference TRBV2 and TRBJ2-7, is EPEVTQTPSHQVTQMGQEVILRCVPISNHLYFYWYRQILGQKVEFLVSFYNNEISEKSEIFDDQFSVERPDGSNFTLKIRSTKLEDSAMYFCASSESSGLYEQYFGPGTRLTVT.

There are a few counts of this clone. The CDR3 sequence is CASSVDPPPYREFYNEQFF. In DNA, the CDR3 is TGTGCCAGCAGCGTAGACCCCCCCCCATATCGGGAGTTCTACAATGAGCAGTTCTTC. The chain joins TRBV9 to TRBJ2-1; D is perhaps TRBD2 (6 bases). CDR1 and CDR2 from the germline V gene are SGDLS and YYNGEE. Trimming took off 0 bases at V and 3 bases at J, with 22 bases between the two ends. CDR3 length: 19 amino acids. Full variable domain (outside the CDR3, taken from reference TRBV9 and TRBJ2-1): DSGVTQTPKHLITATGQRVTLRCSPRSGDLSVYWYQQSLDQGLQFLIQYYNGEERAKGNILERFSAQQFPDLHSELNLSSLELGDSALYFCASSVDPPPYREFYNEQFFGPGTRLTVL.

This clone was observed a handful of times. The V call is TRBV14, the J call TRBJ2-5; the D gene is possibly TRBD2 (5 bases). With 1 base removed from V and 4 bases from J, the gap between germline ends came to 7 bases. This CDR3 has 13 residues. CDR1 is SGHDN, CDR2 FVKESK, per germline. DNA of the CDR3: TGTGCCAGCAGCCAAGTTGAGGGAGAGACCCAGTACTTC. Amino acids: CASSQVEGETQYF.

The V call is TRBV27, the J call TRBJ2-7; maybe TRBD1 (5 bases). This CDR3 is 13 amino acids long. Trimming stripped 5 bases from V and 3 bases from J, with 11 bases between. CDR1 is MNHEY and CDR2 is SMNVEV in the germline V gene (reference sequence). CDR3 sequence (DNA): TGTGCCAGCAGTCCTCTAGGACACTACGAGCAGTACTTC. Translated, it gives CASSPLGHYEQYF.

The count of this clone is one. This rearrangement joins TRBV11-2 to TRBJ2-7; tentatively, D is TRBD1 (6 bases). Germline V gives CDR1 SGHAT, CDR2 FQNNGV. V was trimmed by 8 bases and J by 9 bases, leaving 26 bases between them. The CDR3 spans 15 residues. The CDR3 protein is CASRLTGTRVLGQYF. Written as DNA, the CDR3 is TGTGCCAGCCGACTTACGGGGACACGTGTCCTTGGGCAGTACTTC.

V gene TRBV11-3 combines with J gene TRBJ1-2; TRBD1 agrees at 8 bases. Trimming removed 5 bases from V and 8 bases from J; junction bases left unmatched: 10. CDR3 size: 14 residues. Germline V gene sequence: CDR1 SGHNT, CDR2 YENEEA. The CDR3 sequence: CASSPPGQGPGYTF. The CDR3 DNA reads TGTGCCAGCAGCCCGCCAGGACAGGGCCCGGGCTACACCTTC.

The J gene is TRBJ1-2, the V gene TRBV5-6; TRBD1 might be the D (5 bases). CDR1 and CDR2 from the germline V gene are SGHDT and YYEEEE. V gave up 2 bases and J gave up 2 bases, with 10 bases separating them. The CDR3 is 14 amino acids. The CDR3 region has the DNA TGTGCCAGCAGCTTTAGGACATTCAACTATGGCTACACCTTC. It yields the protein CASSFRTFNYGYTF. The full variable domain, its missing parts supplied by reference TRBV5-6 and TRBJ1-2, is DAGVTQSPTHLIKTRGQQVTLRCSPKSGHDTVSWYQQALGQGPQFIFQYYEEEERQRGNFPDRFSGHQFPNYSSELNVNALLLGDSALYLCASSFRTFNYGYTFGSGTRLTVV.

The chain couples TRBV5-4 to TRBJ2-5, with TRBD2 identical over 10 bases. The CDR3 is 14 amino acids. The ends lost 2 bases at V and 3 bases at J; junction bases unmatched: 1. CDR1 and CDR2 from the germline V gene are SGHNT and YYREEE (reference sequence). DNA of the CDR3: TGTGCCAGCAGCTTTGGGACTAGCGAAGAGACCCAGTACTTC. Translation gives CASSFGTSEETQYF.

This clone was detected once. The J gene is TRBJ2-1, the V gene TRBV5-1; 8 nucleotides line up with TRBD1. In germline, CDR1 is SGHRS, CDR2 YFSETQ. The CDR3 loop spans 14 amino acids. The junction had 5 bases not matched to a gene; V was cut back by 7 bases and J by 2 bases. The CDR3 reads CASFPGQAYNEQFF. The CDR3 region has the DNA TGCGCCAGCTTTCCGGGACAGGCCTACAATGAGCAGTTCTTC.

V usage is TRBV5-1 and J usage is TRBJ2-7, with TRBD2 as a possible D gene (6 bases). CDR1 and CDR2 (germline): SGHRS, YFSETQ. With 3 bases removed from V and 5 bases from J, the gap between germline ends came to 15 bases. There are 14 residues in the CDR3. The CDR3 sequence is CASSSGLLSDEQYF. Here the CDR3 DNA reads TGCGCCAGCAGCTCGGGACTGCTCTCGGACGAGCAGTACTTC.

The chain links TRBV18 to TRBJ2-1; 12 bases map to TRBD2. The CDR3 runs to 17 residues. From germline, CDR1 is KGHSH and CDR2 LQKENI. V dropped 3 bases and J dropped 3; count of bases not matched to a gene: 6. The DNA of the CDR3 is TGTGCCAGCTCACCCAGACTAGCGGGAGAGCTCTACAATGAGCAGTTCTTC. Translating it yields CASSPRLAGELYNEQFF.

J is TRBJ2-3 and V is TRBV28, with TRBD2 identical over 12 bases. The V gene's germline CDR1 is MDHEN and CDR2 SYDVKM. The CDR3 length is 16 residues. The J segment lost 7 bases and the V segment lost 3 bases, leaving 8 bases of the junction unmatched. CDR3 loop: CASSFASGRGGHTQYF. CDR3 coding DNA: TGTGCCAGCAGTTTCGCTAGCGGGAGGGGGGGACATACGCAGTATTTT.

The chain links TRBV5-5 to TRBJ1-2, with TRBD1 matching over 7 bases. V shed 4 bases, J shed 4 bases, and the junction held 16 bases outside the gene matches. This CDR3 is 17 amino acids long. Germline-derived CDR1 and CDR2 are SGHKS and YYEKEE (reference sequence). The CDR3: CASSPMDRNGWSYGYTF. As DNA, the CDR3 is TGTGCCAGCAGCCCGATGGACAGGAACGGCTGGAGCTATGGCTACACCTTC.

This chain connects TRBV5-1 to TRBJ1-1, with D uncertain. Germline lookup yields CDR1 SGHRS and CDR2 YFSETQ. Trimming left V 2 bases short and J 7 bases short, with 6 bases between. The CDR3 runs 11 residues. CDR3 region: CASSFENEAFF. The CDR3, as DNA: TGCGCCAGCAGCTTCGAGAATGAAGCTTTCTTT.

This sequence joins TRBV19 and TRBJ2-3; D is unclear. V was clipped by 6 bases and J by 1 base, with 11 bases between them. Germline CDR1 LNHDA, CDR2 SQIVND (reference sequence). This CDR3 is 14 amino acids long. CDR3 nucleotides: TGTGCCAGTAGCCGCAGCCTAGGCACAGATACGCAGTATTTT. This translates into CASSRSLGTDTQYF.

The chain links TRBV6-1 to TRBJ2-5; D might be TRBD2 (6 bases). Trimming removed 6 bases at V and 1 base at J, with 12 bases between. Looked up from germline, CDR1 is MNHNS and CDR2 is SASEGT. The CDR3 covers 14 residues. The CDR3 DNA is TGTGCCAGCAGGAGACTAGAGGGCCAAGAGACCCAGTACTTC. Protein sequence: CASRRLEGQETQYF.

This clone was seen more than once but under ten times. The chain recombines TRBV30 with TRBJ2-4, with TRBD1 matching 7 bases. V dropped 1 base and J dropped 3; count of bases not matched to a gene: 6. Germline CDR1 reads GTSNPN; CDR2 reads SVGIG (reference sequence). The CDR3 is 15 amino acids. The CDR3 is CAWSGGGAGKNIQYF. The CDR3 nucleotides are TGTGCCTGGAGTGGAGGGGGCGCGGGCAAAAACATTCAGTACTTC.

The V and J genes are TRBV11-2 and TRBJ2-1; D may be TRBD2 (5 bases). Between the trimmed V and J ends, which lost 1 base and 7 bases, there was a span of 14 bases. Germline CDR1 is SGHAT and CDR2 is FQNNGV. This CDR3 is built from 15 residues. The CDR3 loop is CASSLGVGSLNEQFF. The CDR3 coding sequence is TGTGCCAGCAGCTTAGGGGTGGGGAGCTTAAATGAGCAGTTCTTC.

The chain recombines TRBV6-1 with TRBJ1-3, with 9 bases identical to TRBD1. The CDR3 runs to 18 residues. Germline V CDR1 and CDR2: MNHNS, SASEGT. Trimming cost V 2 bases and J 0 bases; bases outside gene matches: 8. As DNA, the CDR3 is TGTGCCAGCAGTGAAAGGGGGGGACAGGGCCCCTCTGGAAACACCATATATTTT. Translated: CASSERGGQGPSGNTIYF.

This clone was observed a single time. The chain carries TRBV7-8 and TRBJ1-2, with TRBD1 as a possible D gene (5 bases). Looked up from germline, CDR1 is SGHVS and CDR2 is FQNEAQ. The CDR3 sequence is 16 residues long. V gave up 4 bases and J gave up 4 bases, with 19 bases separating them. DNA of the CDR3: TGTGCCAGCAGCTCTCACCTTAGGGGCTTTTCCTATGGCTACACCTTC. Translating it yields CASSSHLRGFSYGYTF.

The V call is TRBV30, the J call TRBJ1-5; 8 nucleotides match TRBD1. The germline V gene encodes CDR1 GTSNPN and CDR2 SVGIG (reference sequence). The CDR3 loop spans 13 amino acids. Germline trimming cut 8 bases from V and 4 bases from J; bases unmatched to any gene: 7. The CDR3 region has the DNA TGTGCCCGGACGGACAGGGATAATCAGCCCCAGCATTTT. The encoded protein is CARTDRDNQPQHF.

This clone was found a few times. V is TRBV30 and J is TRBJ1-2; 9 nucleotides agree with TRBD1. After removal of 3 bases from V and 3 bases from J, the junction contained 14 bases not matched to a gene. The CDR3 loop spans 17 amino acids. Per germline, CDR1 GTSNPN and CDR2 SVGIG (reference sequence). The CDR3 region has the DNA TGTGCCTGGAGCACGTCCCGGGACAGGGAAGACTACTATGGCTACACCTTC. Its protein product is CAWSTSRDREDYYGYTF.

The chain employs TRBV5-1 and TRBJ1-4; 9 bases are shared with TRBD1. The V gene's germline CDR1 is SGHRS and CDR2 YFSETQ. The CDR3 loop spans 14 amino acids. V was pared by 1 base and J by 8 bases, with 3 bases of the junction left unmatched. CDR3 DNA sequence: TGCGCCAGCAGCTTGACAGGGGGCGGGGAAAAACTGTTTTTT. This sequence encodes CASSLTGGGEKLFF.

This sequence joins TRBV6-5 and TRBJ2-7; 9 bases align to TRBD1. The germline CDR1 and CDR2 sequences are MNHEY and SVGAGI. V shed 2 bases, J shed 2 bases, and the junction held 7 bases outside the gene matches. The CDR3 runs 16 residues. The CDR3 nucleotides read TGTGCCAGCAGTTACGGGCGGGACAGGGTTCCCTACGAGCAGTACTTC. It translates to CASSYGRDRVPYEQYF.

Regarding this clone: Other DNA sequences of this sample code for an identical CDR3. The CDR3 bases are TGTGCCAGCAGCCAAGATGGCAGGGGAGTCTACGAGCAGTACTTC. Translated: CASSQDGRGVYEQYF. V gene TRBV14 combines with J gene TRBJ2-7; possibly TRBD1 for D (6 bases). The CDR3 has 15 amino acids. Germline values: CDR1 SGHDN, CDR2 FVKESK. V shed 0 bases and J shed 3 bases, with 12 bases lying between them. The complete variable domain, with remaining parts taken from reference TRBV14 and TRBJ2-7, reads EAGVTQFPSHSVIEKGQTVTLRCDPISGHDNLYWYRRVMGKEIKFLLHFVKESKQDESGMPNNRFLAERTGGTYSTLKVQPAELEDSGVYFCASSQDGRGVYEQYFGPGTRLTVT.